This T cell receptor beta chain stems from a study of graft-versus-host responses after intestinal transplantation. Germline CDR1 is SQVTM and CDR2 is ANQGSEA. The CDR3 totals 13 residues. The V gene lost 7 bases and the J gene lost 0 bases, with 12 bases spanning the gap. As concerns this clone: Its antigen is not identified.

Method: immunoSEQ multiplex PCR; TCRdb's copy keeps in-frame clones and lacks some. The sample lists about 31,000 clones, 70% to 85% occurring once. The chain links TRBV29-1 to TRBJ1-1, with a weak D call TRBD1 (6 bases). This receptor was obtained from a human donor who received an intestinal transplant. The sample was unstimulated CD8+ T cells sorted from spleen or lymph node cells, taken before intestinal transplant. CDR3 sequence reads: CSGWTALNTEAFF. The CDR3 DNA follows: TGCAGCGGTTGGACAGCCCTGAACACTGAAGCTTTCTTT. Full variable domain (rest looked up from reference TRBV29-1 and TRBJ1-1): SAVISQKPSRDICQRGTSLTIQCQVDSQVTMMFWYRQQPGQSLTLIATANQGSEATYESGFVIDKFPISRPNLTFSTLTVSNMSPEDSSIYLCSGWTALNTEAFFGQGTRLTVV.